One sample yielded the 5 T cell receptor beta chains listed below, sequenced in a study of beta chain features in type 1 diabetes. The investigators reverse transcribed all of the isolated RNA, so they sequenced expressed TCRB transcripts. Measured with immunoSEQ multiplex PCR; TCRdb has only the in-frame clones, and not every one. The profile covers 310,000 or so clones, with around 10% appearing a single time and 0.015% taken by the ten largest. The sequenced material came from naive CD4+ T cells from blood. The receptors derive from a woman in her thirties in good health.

CDR3 region: CAWSSQGAAYFSGNTIYF. The CDR3 DNA sequence: TGTGCCTGGAGTAGCCAGGGGGCTGCCTACTTCTCTGGAAACACCATATATTTT. This sequence joins TRBV30 and TRBJ1-3, with 8 bases that match TRBD1. V gave up 2 bases and J gave up 0 bases; unmatched junction bases: 12. Germline V gene lookup returns CDR1 GTSNPN and CDR2 SVGIG (reference sequence). This CDR3 is built from 18 residues.

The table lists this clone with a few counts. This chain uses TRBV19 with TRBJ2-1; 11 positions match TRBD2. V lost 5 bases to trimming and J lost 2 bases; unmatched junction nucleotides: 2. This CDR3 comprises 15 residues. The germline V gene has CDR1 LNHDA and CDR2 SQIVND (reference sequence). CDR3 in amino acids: CASSRLAGTYNEQFF. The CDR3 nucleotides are TGTGCCAGTAGTCGACTAGCGGGGACCTACAATGAGCAGTTCTTC.

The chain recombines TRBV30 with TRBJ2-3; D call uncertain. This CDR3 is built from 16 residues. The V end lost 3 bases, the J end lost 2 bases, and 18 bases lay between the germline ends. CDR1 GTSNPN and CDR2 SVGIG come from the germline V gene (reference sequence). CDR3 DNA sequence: TGTGCCTGGAGAAACCCGACTGTGGGTAACACAGATACGCAGTATTTT. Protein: CAWRNPTVGNTDTQYF.

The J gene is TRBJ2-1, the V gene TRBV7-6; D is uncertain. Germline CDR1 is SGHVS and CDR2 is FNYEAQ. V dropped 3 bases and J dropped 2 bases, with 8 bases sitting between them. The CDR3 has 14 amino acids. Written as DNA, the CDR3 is TGTGCCAGCAGCTTCACCAGTACCTACAATGAGCAGTTCTTC. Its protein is CASSFTSTYNEQFF.

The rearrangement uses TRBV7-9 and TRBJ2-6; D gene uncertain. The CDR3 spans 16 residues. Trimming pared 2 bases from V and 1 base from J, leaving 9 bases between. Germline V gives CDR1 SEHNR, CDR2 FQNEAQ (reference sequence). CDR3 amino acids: CASSLSSLSGANVLTF. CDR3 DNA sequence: TGTGCCAGCAGCTTATCTTCTTTATCTGGGGCCAACGTCCTGACTTTC. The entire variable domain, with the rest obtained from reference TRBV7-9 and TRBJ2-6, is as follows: DTGVSQNPRHKITKRGQNVTFRCDPISEHNRLYWYRQTLGQGPEFLTYFQNEAQLEKSRLLSDRFSAERPKGSFSTLEIQRTEQGDSAMYLCASSLSSLSGANVLTFGAGSRLTVL.